The clone carrying this T cell receptor (beta chain) was recorded a few times. Antigen unknown. A much larger clone lies one base from this, so it may be a read error. This sample stems from a study of CD8+CD57+ T cells in acquired aplastic anemia. Study-level background: Sorted CD4+ and CD8+ cells gave an average of approximately 3 ug of DNA.

Germline-derived CDR1 and CDR2 are LGHNA and YNFKEQ. This CDR3 region has 16 residues. General study findings and limits: Patients and controls shared approximately 28 CD8+ CDR3 sequences. Patient and control CD8+ Simpson's diversity was not significantly different.

Profiling of TCR beta VDJ combinations and CDR3 sequences used genomic DNA as template. TCRdb independently ran MiXCR on the reads; one entry per CDR3 protein. The sample holds more than 250,000 distinct CDR3 sequences, approximately 55% seen once. The sequencing input was sorted CD4+, CD8+, or CD8+CD57+ T cells (not recorded which) from PBMCs. This receptor was taken from a human donor with severe aplastic anemia or a healthy control (not recorded which). This sequence joins TRBV4-2 and TRBJ2-2, with 10 bases lining up with TRBD2. The CDR3 DNA reads TGTGCCAGCAGCCCCCAACTAGCGGGGAACACCGGGGAGCTGGTTTTT. It yields the protein CASSPQLAGNTGELVF.